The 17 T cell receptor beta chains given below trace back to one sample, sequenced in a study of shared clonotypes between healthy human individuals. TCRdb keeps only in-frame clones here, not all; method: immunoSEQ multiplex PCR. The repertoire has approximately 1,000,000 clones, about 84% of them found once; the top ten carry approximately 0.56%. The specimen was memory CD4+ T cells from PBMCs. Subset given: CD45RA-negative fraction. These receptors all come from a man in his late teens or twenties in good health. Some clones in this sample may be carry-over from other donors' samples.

The CDR3 bases are TGTGCCAGCTCATCGATTGGACAGGATCTTGAAGCTTTCTTT. Its protein product is CASSSIGQDLEAFF. V usage is TRBV18 and J usage is TRBJ1-1, with 7 bases aligning to TRBD1. Germline CDR1 is KGHSH and CDR2 is LQKENI. Trimming cost V 5 bases and J 7 bases; bases outside gene matches: 10. CDR3 length: 14 amino acids.

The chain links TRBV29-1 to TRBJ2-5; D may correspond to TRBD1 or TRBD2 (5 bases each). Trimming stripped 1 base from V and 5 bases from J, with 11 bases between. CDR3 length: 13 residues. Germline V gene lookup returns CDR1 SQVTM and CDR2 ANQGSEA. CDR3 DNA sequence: TGCAGCGTTGAAGGCCGGGACCTGGAGACCCAGTACTTC. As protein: CSVEGRDLETQYF.

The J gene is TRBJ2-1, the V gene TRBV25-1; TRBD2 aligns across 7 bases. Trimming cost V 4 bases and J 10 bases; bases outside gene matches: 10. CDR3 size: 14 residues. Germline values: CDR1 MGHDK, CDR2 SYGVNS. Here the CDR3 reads CASSARLAVNEQFF. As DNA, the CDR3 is TGTGCCAGCAGTGCCCGACTAGCTGTGAACGAGCAGTTCTTC.

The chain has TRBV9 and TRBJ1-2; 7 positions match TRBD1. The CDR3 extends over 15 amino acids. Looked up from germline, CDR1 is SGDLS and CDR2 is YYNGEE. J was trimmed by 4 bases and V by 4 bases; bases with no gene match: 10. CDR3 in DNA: TGTGCCAGCAGCTACCAGGGGGGAGCTGGCTATGGCTACACCTTC. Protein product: CASSYQGGAGYGYTF.

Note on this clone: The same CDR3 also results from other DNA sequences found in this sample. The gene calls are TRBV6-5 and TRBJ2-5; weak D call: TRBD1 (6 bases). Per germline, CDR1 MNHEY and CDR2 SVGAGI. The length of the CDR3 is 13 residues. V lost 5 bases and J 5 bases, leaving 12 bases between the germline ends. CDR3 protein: CASSRTERETQYF. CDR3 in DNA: TGTGCCAGCAGTCGGACAGAGCGTGAGACCCAGTACTTC.

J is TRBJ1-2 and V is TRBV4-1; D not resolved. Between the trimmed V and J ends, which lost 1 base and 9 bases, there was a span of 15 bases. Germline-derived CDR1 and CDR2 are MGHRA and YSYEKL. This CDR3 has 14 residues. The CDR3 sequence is CASSQVGPGLRYTF. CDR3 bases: TGCGCCAGCAGCCAAGTTGGTCCCGGTCTACGCTACACCTTC.

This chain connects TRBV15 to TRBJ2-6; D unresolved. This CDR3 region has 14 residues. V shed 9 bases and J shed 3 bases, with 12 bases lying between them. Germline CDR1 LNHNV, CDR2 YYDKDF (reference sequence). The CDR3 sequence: CATTKSVGANVLTF. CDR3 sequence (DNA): TGTGCCACTACAAAGTCTGTTGGGGCCAACGTCCTGACTTTC.

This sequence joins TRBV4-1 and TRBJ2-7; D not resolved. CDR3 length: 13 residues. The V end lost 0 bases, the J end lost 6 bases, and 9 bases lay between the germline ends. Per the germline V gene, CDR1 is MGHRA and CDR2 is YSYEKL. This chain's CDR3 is CASSQESTREQYF. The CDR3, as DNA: TGCGCCAGCAGCCAAGAATCCACTCGCGAGCAGTACTTC.

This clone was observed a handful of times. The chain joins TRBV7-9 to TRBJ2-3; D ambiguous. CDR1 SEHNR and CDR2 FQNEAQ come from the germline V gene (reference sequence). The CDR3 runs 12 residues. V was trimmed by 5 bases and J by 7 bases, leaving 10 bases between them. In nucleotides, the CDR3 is TGTGCCAGCAGCCATGACGGACATACGCAGTATTTT. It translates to CASSHDGHTQYF. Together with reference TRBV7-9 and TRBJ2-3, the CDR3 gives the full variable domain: DTGVSQNPRHKITKRGQNVTFRCDPISEHNRLYWYRQTLGQGPEFLTYFQNEAQLEKSRLLSDRFSAERPKGSFSTLEIQRTEQGDSAMYLCASSHDGHTQYFGPGTRLTVL.

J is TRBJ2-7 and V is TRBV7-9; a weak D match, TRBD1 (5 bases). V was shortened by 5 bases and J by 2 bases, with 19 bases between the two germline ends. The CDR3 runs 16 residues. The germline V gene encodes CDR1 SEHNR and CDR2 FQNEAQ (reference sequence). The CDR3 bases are TGTGCCAGCAGCGTAACTGGGGCCCAGGCTACCTACGAGCAGTACTTC. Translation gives CASSVTGAQATYEQYF.

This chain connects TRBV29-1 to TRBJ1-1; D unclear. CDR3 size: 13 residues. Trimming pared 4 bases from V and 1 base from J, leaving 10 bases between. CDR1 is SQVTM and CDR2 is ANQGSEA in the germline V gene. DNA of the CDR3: TGCAGCGTTGGGGCGGTCCAGAACACTGAAGCTTTCTTT. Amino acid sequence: CSVGAVQNTEAFF.

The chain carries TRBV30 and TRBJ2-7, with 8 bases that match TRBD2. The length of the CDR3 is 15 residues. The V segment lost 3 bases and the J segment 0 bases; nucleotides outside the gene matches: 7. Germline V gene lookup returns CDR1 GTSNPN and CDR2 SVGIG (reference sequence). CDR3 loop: CAWRGRSGSSYEQYF. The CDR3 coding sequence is TGTGCCTGGAGGGGCCGGAGCGGGAGCTCCTACGAGCAGTACTTC.

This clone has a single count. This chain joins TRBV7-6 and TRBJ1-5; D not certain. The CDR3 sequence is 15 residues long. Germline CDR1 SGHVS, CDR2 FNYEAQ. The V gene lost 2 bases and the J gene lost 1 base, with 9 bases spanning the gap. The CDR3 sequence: CASSLSFYSNQPQHF. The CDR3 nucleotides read TGTGCCAGCAGCTTAAGTTTCTACAGCAATCAGCCCCAGCATTTT.

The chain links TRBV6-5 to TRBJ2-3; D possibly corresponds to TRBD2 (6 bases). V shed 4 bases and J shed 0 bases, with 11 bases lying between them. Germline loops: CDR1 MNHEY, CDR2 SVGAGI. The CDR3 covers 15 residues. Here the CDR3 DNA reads TGTGCCAGCAGTTCCCAACTAGCTAGCACAGATACGCAGTATTTT. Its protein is CASSSQLASTDTQYF.

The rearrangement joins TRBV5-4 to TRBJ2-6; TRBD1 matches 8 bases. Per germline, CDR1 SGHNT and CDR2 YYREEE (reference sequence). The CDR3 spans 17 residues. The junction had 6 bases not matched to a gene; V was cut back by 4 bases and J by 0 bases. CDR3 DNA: TGTGCCAGCAGCCACGGACAGGGTAGCTCTGGGGCCAACGTCCTGACTTTC. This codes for CASSHGQGSSGANVLTF.

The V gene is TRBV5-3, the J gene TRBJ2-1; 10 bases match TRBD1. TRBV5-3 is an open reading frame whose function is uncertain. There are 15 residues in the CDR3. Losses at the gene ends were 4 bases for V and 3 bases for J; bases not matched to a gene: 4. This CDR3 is CARSHRDRGYNEQFF. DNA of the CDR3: TGTGCCAGAAGCCACCGGGACAGGGGCTACAATGAGCAGTTCTTC.

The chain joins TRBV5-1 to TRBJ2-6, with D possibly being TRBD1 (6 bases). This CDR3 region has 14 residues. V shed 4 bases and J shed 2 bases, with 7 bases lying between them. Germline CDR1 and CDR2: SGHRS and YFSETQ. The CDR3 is CASSGGAGANVLTF. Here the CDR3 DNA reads TGCGCCAGCAGCGGGGGCGCTGGGGCCAACGTCCTGACTTTC.